These 27 T cell receptor beta chains originate from one sample sequenced in a study of molecular identifiers for immune sequencing clone quantification. TCRdb used MiXCR to reprocess the PCR reads, holding one entry per CDR3 protein. The repertoire holds approximately 550,000 distinct CDR3 sequences, with 25% as singletons. Input material: naive CD8+ T cells from blood, with Jurkat cell RNA spiked in. As to subset: FACS-sorted CD8+CD4-CCR7+CD45RA+ naive T cells. The receptor set was obtained from a human donor in good health. Some libraries in this study had Jurkat cell RNA spiked in.

A remark on this clonotype: A much bigger clone sits one base away, suggesting this may be a read error. The chain carries TRBV29-1 and TRBJ2-3; TRBD1 matches 9 bases. The CDR3 contains 19 residues. From germline, CDR1 is SQVTM and CDR2 ANQGSEA. Losses at the gene ends were 3 bases for V and 0 bases for J; bases not matched to a gene: 16. The CDR3 sequence is CSVDQGFMDRGVSTDTQYF. In DNA form, the CDR3 reads TGCAGCGTTGACCAGGGGTTCATGGACAGGGGAGTTAGCACAGATACGCAGTATTTT.

This clonotype has at least ten counts. CDR3: CASSFKYQETQYF. The CDR3 nucleotides are TGTGCCAGCAGTTTCAAGTACCAAGAGACCCAGTACTTC. The chain has TRBV28 and TRBJ2-5; D ambiguous. The V gene's germline CDR1 is MDHEN and CDR2 SYDVKM. The germline V and J ends were trimmed by 3 bases and 0 bases, with 5 bases remaining between them. CDR3 length: 13 residues.

As to this clonotype: The conserved final phenylalanine or tryptophan is absent from the CDR3, which likely points to a read error. The DNA is omitted, as the CDR3 cannot be located on it reliably, and the CDR3 follows TCRdb's listing. J is TRBJ2-2 and V is TRBV7-6; no DNA check was done on the table's D call, TRBD2. Germline lookup yields CDR1 SGHVS and CDR2 FNYEAQ. The CDR3 has 18 amino acids, counting both end residues. The CDR3 is CASSFLPSGRYSTGELLV.

The rearrangement uses TRBV6-5 and TRBJ2-1; a weak D match, TRBD1 (5 bases). V gave up 6 bases and J gave up 9 bases, with 30 bases separating them. Germline V CDR1 and CDR2: MNHEY, SVGAGI. CDR3 length: 18 residues. The CDR3 DNA follows: TGTGCCAGCAGCCCCGGCAGGGTCTACTCATCGGTACACATTGAGCAGTTCTTC. This gives the protein CASSPGRVYSSVHIEQFF.

Ten or more counts support this clonotype. This rearrangement joins TRBV4-3 to TRBJ1-2, with D unresolved. CDR3 length: 13 amino acids. Germline CDR1 LGHNA, CDR2 YSLEER. Trimming took 3 bases from V and 1 from J, leaving 6 bases between them. CDR3 region: CASSHISNYGYTF. In DNA, the CDR3 is TGCGCCAGCAGCCATATAAGTAACTATGGCTACACCTTC.

This clonotype was seen once. A read error is possible here, since a much larger clone lies one base away. The rearrangement links TRBV28 to TRBJ1-4; D call uncertain. Germline V gene data show CDR1 as MDHEN and CDR2 as SYDVKM. The CDR3 contains 14 residues. CDR3 coding DNA: TGTGCCAGCAGTTTATTATCCGTTAATGAAAAACAGTTTTTT. Protein: CASSLLSVNEKQFF.

This clonotype was found many times. The chain links TRBV5-4 to TRBJ2-7; D is uncertain. The CDR3 consists of 15 residues. The V gene's germline CDR1 is SGHNT and CDR2 YYREEE (reference sequence). Between the trimmed V and J ends, which lost 0 bases and 0 bases, there was a span of 10 bases. In nucleotides, the CDR3 is TGTGCCAGCAGCTTGGGGACCGGCCGCTCCTACGAGCAGTACTTC. Translated, it gives CASSLGTGRSYEQYF.

This clonotype was seen many times. The V call is TRBV28, the J call TRBJ2-3; D perhaps matches TRBD2 (5 bases). Trimming took 3 bases from V and 1 from J, leaving 17 bases between them. CDR3 length: 17 amino acids. Germline assignment: CDR1 MDHEN and CDR2 SYDVKM. In DNA form, the CDR3 reads TGTGCCAGCAGTTTCGGGGAGCGGCTGACGGGCACAGATACGCAGTATTTT. Protein product: CASSFGERLTGTDTQYF.

Concerning this clonotype itself: One junction end disagrees with the germline gene, perhaps due to a read error. This chain connects TRBV9 to TRBJ2-3, with D tentatively TRBD2 (6 bases). This CDR3 region has 15 residues. Germline V gene sequence: CDR1 SGDLS, CDR2 YYNGEE. CDR3 bases: TGTGCCAGCAGCTACGGGGGAACTAGCACAGATACGCAGTGTTTT. This sequence encodes CASSYGGTSTDTQCF.

In its sample, this clonotype was seen a few times. J is TRBJ2-3 and V is TRBV6-2 or TRBV6-3, with a tentative D call TRBD2 (5 bases). CDR3 size: 15 residues. With 4 bases removed from V and 0 bases from J, the gap between germline ends came to 11 bases. Germline assignment: CDR1 MNHEY and CDR2 SVGEGT. The CDR3 DNA reads TGTGCCAGCAGTTTGGGCATAGCGAGCACAGATACGCAGTATTTT. It specifies CASSLGIASTDTQYF.

This clonotype was picked up a small number of times. The chain joins TRBV15 to TRBJ2-7; D may be TRBD1 or TRBD2 (5 bases each). V gave up 5 bases and J gave up 4 bases, with 15 bases separating them. The CDR3 is made up of 14 amino acids. Germline CDR1 is LNHNV and CDR2 is YYDKDF (reference sequence). The CDR3 nucleotides are TGTGCCACCAGCTCTCGGGACCCCCCATACGAGCAGTACTTC. It specifies CATSSRDPPYEQYF.

This clonotype has more than one count but fewer than ten. The chain is built from TRBV4-1 and TRBJ2-3; 7 bases are a match to TRBD2. The CDR3 extends over 18 amino acids. CDR1 is MGHRA and CDR2 is YSYEKL in the germline V gene. V dropped 0 bases and J dropped 2; count of bases not matched to a gene: 11. The CDR3 nucleotides are TGCGCCAGCAGCCAAGAAGTTCGGCTAGCGGTTTTCACAGATACGCAGTATTTT. It encodes CASSQEVRLAVFTDTQYF.

The sample holds many counts of this clonotype. The rearrangement links TRBV14 to TRBJ2-5; D might be TRBD2 (6 bases). CDR1 and CDR2 (germline): SGHDN, FVKESK. Trimming removed 2 bases at V and 5 bases at J, with 9 bases between. The CDR3 covers 13 residues. CDR3 amino acids: CASSQFLAETQYF. The DNA of the CDR3 is TGTGCCAGCAGCCAATTTCTAGCGGAGACCCAGTACTTC.

This clonotype was recorded at least ten times. The chain joins TRBV12-3 or TRBV12-4 to TRBJ1-1; D not certain. V lost 4 bases, J lost 0 bases, and 12 bases lay in between. The CDR3 is 15 amino acids. CDR3: CASSWGDGLNTEAFF. CDR3 bases: TGTGCCAGCAGTTGGGGTGACGGGTTGAACACTGAAGCTTTCTTT.

The table lists this clonotype with many counts. The genes are TRBV28 and TRBJ2-3; 9 bases are shared with TRBD2. Germline V gene data show CDR1 as MDHEN and CDR2 as SYDVKM. The CDR3 is 16 amino acids. V gave up 3 bases and J gave up 3 bases; unmatched junction bases: 7. The CDR3 here is CASSFSAGGLTDTQYF. The CDR3 DNA sequence: TGTGCCAGCAGTTTCTCGGCGGGAGGGCTGACAGATACGCAGTATTTT. The full variable domain, completed using reference TRBV28 and TRBJ2-3, is DVKVTQSSRYLVKRTGEKVFLECVQDMDHENMFWYRQDPGLGLRLIYFSYDVKMKEKGDIPEGYSVSREKKERFSLILESASTNQTSMYLCASSFSAGGLTDTQYFGPGTRLTVL.

This clonotype was detected only a few times. The genes are TRBV29-1 and TRBJ1-1; 8 positions agree with TRBD1. V was pared by 6 bases and J by 0 bases, with 3 bases of the junction left unmatched. The CDR3 is 13 amino acids. Germline V gives CDR1 SQVTM, CDR2 ANQGSEA. The DNA for the CDR3 is TGCAGCGTACAACAGGGGGTGAACACTGAAGCTTTCTTT. Translating it yields CSVQQGVNTEAFF.

This clonotype was recorded once. V gene TRBV6-2 or TRBV6-3 combines with J gene TRBJ2-5; D unresolved. V was shortened by 5 bases and J by 0 bases, with 13 bases between the two germline ends. This CDR3 has 15 amino acids. Germline V gene sequence: CDR1 MNHEY, CDR2 SVGEGT. The CDR3 loop reads CASSETSLYQETQYF. The CDR3 DNA reads as TGTGCCAGCAGTGAGACATCACTCTACCAAGAGACCCAGTACTTC.

The gene calls are TRBV24-1 and TRBJ2-3, with D possibly being TRBD2 (6 bases). This CDR3 is built from 15 residues. Trimming stripped 2 bases from V and 2 bases from J, with 10 bases between. Per the germline V gene, CDR1 is KGHDR and CDR2 is SFDVKD. The CDR3 nucleotides are TGTGCCACCAGTGATTGGGCGGGAAACACAGATACGCAGTATTTT. Translated, it gives CATSDWAGNTDTQYF.

This clonotype has only a few counts. The chain links TRBV20-1 to TRBJ2-7; no clear D. CDR1 and CDR2 from the germline V gene are DFQATT and SNEGSKA (reference sequence). The V gene lost 0 bases and the J gene lost 2 bases, with 8 bases spanning the gap. The CDR3 extends over 13 amino acids. The CDR3 sequence is CSARDLSTYEQYF. As DNA, the CDR3 is TGCAGTGCTAGAGATCTTAGTACCTACGAGCAGTACTTC.

This clonotype was seen only a few times. The chain is built from TRBV29-1 and TRBJ2-7, with D possibly matching TRBD1 (6 bases). CDR3 length equals 14 residues. CDR1 is SQVTM, CDR2 ANQGSEA, per germline. V was clipped by 8 bases and J by 2 bases, with 19 bases between them. The CDR3 region is CSFVLPGQTYEQYF. In DNA, the CDR3 is TGCAGCTTTGTTCTACCGGGACAAACCTACGAGCAGTACTTC.

This clonotype has at least ten counts. The chain has TRBV5-1 and TRBJ2-7; the D is unclear. The CDR3 covers 15 residues. The V gene's germline CDR1 is SGHRS and CDR2 YFSETQ. Trimming removed 0 bases from V and 2 bases from J, with 12 bases in between. The CDR3 DNA reads as TGCGCCAGCAGCTTGGCCGCCCAGGACCCCTACGAGCAGTACTTC. Amino acids: CASSLAAQDPYEQYF.

The table lists this clonotype with a few counts. This chain joins TRBV3-1 and TRBJ1-1; D might be TRBD1 (5 bases). Germline CDR1 reads LGHDT; CDR2 reads YNNKEL (reference sequence). Trimming shortened V by 4 bases and J by 7 bases, and 22 bases separated the two germline ends. The CDR3 runs to 16 residues. CDR3 in amino acids: CASSLLGTRGANEAFF. The CDR3 DNA reads TGTGCCAGCAGCCTTCTGGGGACCCGGGGAGCAAATGAAGCTTTCTTT.

The chain couples TRBV6-2 or TRBV6-3 to TRBJ2-7; the match to TRBD1 covers 7 bases. J gave up 3 bases and V 5 bases, and 10 bases lay outside the gene matches. The CDR3 length is 15 residues. From germline, CDR1 is MNHEY and CDR2 SVGEGT. CDR3 region: CASSHDLTGNYEQYF. In DNA, the CDR3 is TGTGCCAGCAGTCACGACCTGACAGGGAACTACGAGCAGTACTTC.

In this sample, this clonotype turned up a few times. The chain combines TRBV15 with TRBJ2-7, with no clear D. Trimming removed 4 bases from V and 5 bases from J, with 12 bases in between. The CDR3 consists of 13 residues. The germline V gene has CDR1 LNHNV and CDR2 YYDKDF (reference sequence). The CDR3 coding sequence is TGTGCCACCAGCACCGGGTTAACGAACGAGCAGTACTTC. Its translation: CATSTGLTNEQYF.

A remark on this clonotype: A clone one base away is much larger, so this may be a read error. The chain joins TRBV5-1 to TRBJ2-3; D may be TRBD1 (6 bases). The better agreement between TRBJ1-5 and the DNA end casts doubt on the J call. From germline, CDR1 is SGHRS and CDR2 YFSETQ. The CDR3 runs to 15 residues. In DNA, the CDR3 is TGCGCCAGCAGCTTGAGGACAGAAAGCACAGATACGCAGCATTTT. Residues: CASSLRTESTDTQHF.

There are many counts of this clonotype. The chain employs TRBV29-1 and TRBJ1-1, with a possible D match to TRBD1 (5 bases). V was cut by 6 bases and J by 7 bases, with 18 bases left in between. The CDR3 has 13 residues. CDR1 is SQVTM and CDR2 is ANQGSEA in the germline V gene. The CDR3 bases are TGCAGCGTCGATCACCCCCTGACAGTTGAAGCTTTCTTT. Residues: CSVDHPLTVEAFF.

The chain uses TRBV19 and TRBJ2-3; TRBD1 might be the D (6 bases). This CDR3 spans 14 amino acids. Germline CDR1 is LNHDA and CDR2 is SQIVND (reference sequence). Trimming removed 3 bases at V and 6 bases at J, with 13 bases between. CDR3 in amino acids: CASSIMDSSDTQYF. For the CDR3, the DNA is TGTGCCAGTAGTATCATGGACAGTTCGGATACGCAGTATTTT.